These 20 T cell receptor beta chains were sequenced from one sample in a study of T cell responses to AZD1222 COVID-19 vaccine. TCRdb's table, derived via immunoSEQ multiplex PCR, lists solely in-frame clones and lacks some. Of 150,000 to 180,000 clones listed, about nine tenths are singletons. Material: peripheral blood, obtained on day 0 of MenACWY control vaccination. Source of these receptors: an adult in good health.

This clone was seen a few times. The chain carries TRBV3-1 (or the pseudogene TRBV3-2) and TRBJ1-3; D call uncertain. The germline V gene encodes CDR1 LGHDT and CDR2 YNNKEL (reference sequence). V was cut by 4 bases and J by 2 bases, with 6 bases left in between. The CDR3 spans 13 residues. The CDR3 here is CASSRDTGNTIYF. CDR3 sequence (DNA): TGTGCCAGCAGCCGCGACACTGGAAACACCATATATTTT.

The chain carries TRBV19 and TRBJ1-1; TRBD1 matches at 9 bases. The CDR3 consists of 12 residues. V shed 5 bases, J shed 10 bases, and the junction held 5 bases outside the gene matches. CDR1 and CDR2 (germline): LNHDA, SQIVND (reference sequence). For the CDR3, the DNA is TGTGCCAGTAGTGTACAGGGGGCGCGAGCTTTCTTT. Its protein is CASSVQGARAFF.

This clone was seen just once. The rearrangement uses TRBV6-6 and TRBJ1-2; no firm D call. The CDR3 totals 14 residues. Trimming cost V 5 bases and J 0 bases, with 10 bases left between them. Germline V CDR1 and CDR2: MNHNY, SVGAGI (reference sequence). DNA of the CDR3: TGTGCCAGCAGTCTGGACCGATCTAACTATGGCTACACCTTC. It specifies CASSLDRSNYGYTF.

The chain employs TRBV11-2 and TRBJ2-1, with D perhaps matching TRBD2 (6 bases). Trimming stripped 5 bases from V and 8 bases from J, with 13 bases between. Germline CDR1 reads SGHAT; CDR2 reads FQNNGV. The CDR3 has 13 residues. The CDR3 region has the DNA TGTGCCAGCAGCGTGGTGGGGGGTCATGAGCAGTTCTTC. Amino acids: CASSVVGGHEQFF.

V gene TRBV16 combines with J gene TRBJ2-5; D perhaps matches TRBD2 (5 bases). Germline CDR1 reads KGHSY; CDR2 reads FQNENV. The CDR3 contains 13 residues. The V gene lost 3 bases and the J gene lost 5 bases, with 10 bases spanning the gap. This CDR3 reads CASSQHGNETQYF. The CDR3 bases are TGTGCCAGCAGCCAGCACGGGAATGAGACCCAGTACTTC.

Details on this clone: Other DNA sequences from this sample encode an identical CDR3 as well. The chain combines TRBV4-1 with TRBJ1-1; maybe TRBD1 (6 bases). CDR3 length equals 15 residues. Looked up from germline, CDR1 is MGHRA and CDR2 is YSYEKL. Trimming took 0 bases from V and 1 from J, leaving 9 bases between them. The CDR3 nucleotides are TGCGCCAGCAGCCAAGAGTCAGGGGCGAACACTGAAGCTTTCTTT. It encodes CASSQESGANTEAFF.

This clone was observed a handful of times. This rearrangement joins TRBV30 to TRBJ2-2, with TRBD2 identical over 7 bases. Per the germline V gene, CDR1 is GTSNPN and CDR2 is SVGIG (reference sequence). CDR3 size: 15 residues. Losses at the gene ends were 5 bases for V and 7 bases for J; bases not matched to a gene: 13. The chain's CDR3 is CAWAAGWGRGGELFF. The CDR3, as DNA: TGTGCCTGGGCTGCCGGATGGGGGAGGGGCGGGGAGCTGTTTTTT.

The V call is TRBV18, the J call TRBJ1-2; D is uncertain. Trimming took 2 bases from V and 12 from J, leaving 16 bases between them. The length of the CDR3 is 13 residues. The germline V gene encodes CDR1 KGHSH and CDR2 LQKENI. CDR3 in DNA: TGTGCCAGCTCACCATCCCCGGGTTCCCACCACACCTTC. This encodes CASSPSPGSHHTF.

This sequence joins TRBV29-1 and TRBJ1-2, with a weak D call TRBD1 (6 bases). V was shortened by 4 bases and J by 1 base, with 10 bases between the two germline ends. CDR3 length: 13 amino acids. Per the germline V gene, CDR1 is SQVTM and CDR2 is ANQGSEA. The CDR3 region has the DNA TGCAGCGTTGCCAGGGGCGATAACTATGGCTACACCTTC. It yields the protein CSVARGDNYGYTF.

The chain employs TRBV3-1 (or the pseudogene TRBV3-2) and TRBJ1-1; D is ambiguous. Germline CDR1 reads LGHDT; CDR2 reads YNNKEL (reference sequence). Deletions cut 2 bases from V and 4 bases from J, with 8 bases between. This CDR3 has 13 amino acids. CDR3 loop: CASSQQQITEAFF. The CDR3 DNA sequence: TGTGCCAGCAGCCAACAACAGATCACTGAAGCTTTCTTT.

This rearrangement joins TRBV7-8 to TRBJ2-1, with D uncertain. The CDR3 is made up of 13 amino acids. V was pared by 8 bases and J by 3 bases, with 11 bases between. CDR1 is SGHVS and CDR2 is FQNEAQ in the germline V gene. The chain's CDR3 is CASRPFRYNEQFF. The CDR3 DNA is TGTGCCAGCCGACCTTTTCGCTACAATGAGCAGTTCTTC.

The chain links TRBV7-9 to TRBJ1-2; the D gene is possibly TRBD1 (5 bases). CDR1 and CDR2 from the germline V gene are SEHNR and FQNEAQ (reference sequence). This CDR3 is 12 amino acids long. Trimming shortened V by 3 bases and J by 8 bases, and 10 bases separated the two germline ends. The CDR3 nucleotides are TGTGCCAGCAGCTTGGGGGATGTGGGCTACACCTTC. This translates into CASSLGDVGYTF.

The genes are TRBV2 and TRBJ1-5; D is undetermined. In germline, CDR1 is SNHLY, CDR2 FYNNEI. The CDR3 loop spans 14 amino acids. The ends were cut back, 6 bases at V and 7 bases at J, with 16 bases in the middle. CDR3 sequence (DNA): TGTGCCAGCAGCACAGAGGCCGCTGGGCAGCCCCAGCATTTT. Translation: CASSTEAAGQPQHF.

The V and J genes are TRBV11-2 and TRBJ1-1; D is unclear. The germline V gene has CDR1 SGHAT and CDR2 FQNNGV. The CDR3 is 14 residues long. Trimming cost V 2 bases and J 1 base, with 8 bases left between them. The CDR3 DNA reads as TGTGCCAGCAGCTTATCCTGGGAGAACACTGAAGCTTTCTTT. As protein: CASSLSWENTEAFF.

The chain recombines TRBV19 with TRBJ2-3; TRBD2 matches 10 bases. The CDR3 runs 15 residues. V lost 9 bases to trimming and J lost 0 bases; unmatched junction nucleotides: 6. CDR1 is LNHDA, CDR2 SQIVND, per germline (reference sequence). The CDR3 DNA follows: TGTGCCAGCCAAACGACTAGCGGGAGCACAGATACGCAGTATTTT. Translation: CASQTTSGSTDTQYF.

This clone came up a few times. The chain uses TRBV2 and TRBJ1-4, with 9 bases that match TRBD1. Germline V gene lookup returns CDR1 SNHLY and CDR2 FYNNEI. CDR3 length: 13 residues. The junction had 6 bases not matched to a gene; V was cut back by 9 bases and J by 7 bases. CDR3 bases: TGTGCCAGTAACAGGGGGCGGTCTGAAAAACTGTTTTTT. This codes for CASNRGRSEKLFF. Filled out from reference TRBV2 and TRBJ1-4, the complete variable domain reads EPEVTQTPSHQVTQMGQEVILRCVPISNHLYFYWYRQILGQKVEFLVSFYNNEISEKSEIFDDQFSVERPDGSNFTLKIRSTKLEDSAMYFCASNRGRSEKLFFGSGTQLSVL.

The rearrangement uses TRBV10-3 and TRBJ1-1; tentatively, D is TRBD1 (5 bases). From germline, CDR1 is ENHRY and CDR2 SYGVKD. This CDR3 is 15 amino acids long. The V and J ends lost 7 bases and 0 bases respectively, with 15 bases between them. CDR3 sequence reads: CAIKTGPGMNTEAFF. In DNA form, the CDR3 reads TGTGCCATCAAAACAGGCCCAGGCATGAACACTGAAGCTTTCTTT.

The chain joins TRBV6-6 to TRBJ1-2; 8 bases are shared with TRBD1. This CDR3 spans 16 amino acids. Germline loops: CDR1 MNHNY, CDR2 SVGAGI (reference sequence). The trim removed 6 bases at V and 2 bases at J, leaving 11 bases unmatched. The CDR3 spells CASRDRGYSGNYGYTF. In DNA form, the CDR3 reads TGTGCCAGCAGAGACAGGGGTTACTCAGGAAACTATGGCTACACCTTC.

This clone was detected only once. This chain links TRBV7-8 with TRBJ1-4; D is unresolved. Trimming stripped 2 bases from V and 0 bases from J, with 7 bases between. This CDR3 is 15 amino acids long. CDR1 is SGHVS and CDR2 is FQNEAQ in the germline V gene. CDR3 DNA: TGTGCCAGCAGCTTACTTGCAGCAACTAATGAAAAACTGTTTTTT. This encodes CASSLLAATNEKLFF.

V usage is TRBV20-1 and J usage is TRBJ2-5; a weak D match, TRBD2 (6 bases). This CDR3 region has 11 residues. The V gene's germline CDR1 is DFQATT and CDR2 SNEGSKA (reference sequence). Trimming left V 6 bases short and J 7 bases short, with 12 bases between. As DNA, the CDR3 is TGCAGTGCGCCAAATAGCGGGACCCAGTACTTC. This gives the protein CSAPNSGTQYF.